What follows describes a single TCR beta chain. The data derive from a study of blood T cell repertoires in COVID-19. Germline V CDR1 and CDR2: SGHRS, YFSETQ. The CDR3 sequence is 14 residues long. With 4 bases removed from V and 7 bases from J, the gap between germline ends came to 12 bases. This table comes from immunoSEQ multiplex PCR, and its TCRdb copy is limited to in-frame clones, with some not included. The repertoire includes some 120,000 clones, less than 85% of them detected once, and 2% to 2.5% sits in the top ten. The rearrangement links TRBV5-1 to TRBJ1-6; D ambiguous. The TCR originated in a man between 25 and 39 years old with acute or convalescent COVID-19. The sample consisted of peripheral blood. The CDR3 region has the DNA TGCGCCAGCAGCCGGGGAGACGGGAATTCACCCCTCCACTTT. Its protein product is CASSRGDGNSPLHF.